Below, 13 T cell receptor beta chains from the same sample are listed, as sequenced in a study of response to subunit inactivated influenza vaccine. TCRdb re-called the RT-PCR reads through MiXCR, storing one row per CDR3 protein. The sample lists more than 450,000 distinct CDR3 sequences, approximately 10% occurring once. These data also featured in a second study, about T cells expressing NK-cell markers. That investigation notes: Production of TCR beta cDNA relied on 5'RACE template switching with UMIs.

This sample comprised PBMCs from blood, obtained on the day of vaccination. The source is a man in his forties or fifties who received an inactivated influenza vaccine.

Only a few counts were recorded for this clonotype. This chain uses TRBV29-1 with TRBJ1-4; D is possibly TRBD1 (5 bases). V lost 7 bases to trimming and J lost 8 bases, with 17 bases between them. Per the germline V gene, CDR1 is SQVTM and CDR2 is ANQGSEA. The CDR3 covers 13 residues. The CDR3 nucleotides are TGCAGCGGGCGGGACGCCGTTAGAGAAAAACTGTTTTTT. It codes for CSGRDAVREKLFF.

The chain employs TRBV21-1 and TRBJ2-5; the table assigns TRBD1, which was not confirmed against the DNA. TRBV21-1 is listed as a pseudogene. This CDR3 is 14 amino acids long. The CDR3 reads CASSKMTVQETQYF. The CDR3 DNA reads as TGTGCCAGCAGCAAGATGACAGTCCAAGAGACCCAGTACTTC.

The chain combines TRBV27 with TRBJ2-3; 11 bases map to TRBD2. V was clipped by 1 base and J by 2 bases; unmatched bases: 8. Germline CDR1 reads MNHEY; CDR2 reads SMNVEV (reference sequence). The CDR3 runs to 18 residues. Here the CDR3 reads CASSLWVMTSGNTDTQYF. CDR3 DNA sequence: TGTGCCAGCAGTTTATGGGTTATGACTAGCGGGAACACAGATACGCAGTATTTT.

The sample holds many counts of this clonotype. The gene calls are TRBV19 and TRBJ2-1; 7 bases map to TRBD2. Germline CDR1 and CDR2: LNHDA and SQIVND (reference sequence). The trim removed 1 base at V and 6 bases at J, leaving 6 bases unmatched. This CDR3 is 15 amino acids long. In DNA form, the CDR3 reads TGTGCCAGTAGTATAGCCCCTAGCGGCTTCAATGAGCAGTTCTTC. Encoded protein: CASSIAPSGFNEQFF. Full variable domain (missing parts from reference TRBV19 and TRBJ2-1): DGGITQSPKYLFRKEGQNVTLSCEQNLNHDAMYWYRQDPGQGLRLIYYSQIVNDFQKGDIAEGYSVSREKKESFPLTVTSAQKNPTAFYLCASSIAPSGFNEQFFGPGTRLTVL.

The chain carries TRBV19 and TRBJ2-1, with 8 bases aligning to TRBD1. Germline V gene data show CDR1 as LNHDA and CDR2 as SQIVND (reference sequence). Losses at the gene ends were 8 bases for V and 9 bases for J; bases not matched to a gene: 12. The CDR3 is made up of 14 amino acids. DNA of the CDR3: TGTGCCAGTCGTCCCCGGGACAGGATACTTGAGCAGTTCTTC. It encodes CASRPRDRILEQFF.

Many counts were recorded for this clonotype. This sequence joins TRBV29-1 and TRBJ2-5; 9 bases match TRBD1. The CDR3 sequence is 13 residues long. The V and J ends lost 7 bases and 5 bases, in that order; junction bases with no gene match: 8. The germline V gene encodes CDR1 SQVTM and CDR2 ANQGSEA. The CDR3 loop is CSALTGGVETQYF. DNA of the CDR3: TGCAGCGCCTTGACAGGGGGAGTGGAGACCCAGTACTTC.

This chain joins TRBV7-9 and TRBJ1-5; 8 nucleotides line up with TRBD1. Germline V gene data show CDR1 as SEHNR and CDR2 as FQNEAQ (reference sequence). This CDR3 has 14 residues. J lost 6 bases, V lost 5 bases, and 6 bases had no gene match. The CDR3 region is CASSPRDRGQPQHF. In DNA form, the CDR3 reads TGTGCCAGCAGCCCTCGCGACAGGGGTCAGCCCCAGCATTTT.

Many counts were recorded for this clonotype. The junction differs from germline at one of its ends, possibly a read error. V usage is TRBV20-1 and J usage is TRBJ1-2, with 9 bases matching TRBD1. CDR1 and CDR2 (germline): DFQATT, SNEGSKA (reference sequence). The CDR3 covers 14 residues. The CDR3 protein is CSATDNPGQGPPQF. DNA of the CDR3: TGCAGTGCTACCGACAACCCGGGACAGGGTCCCCCTCAATTC.

This sequence joins TRBV12-3 or TRBV12-4 and TRBJ2-1; D may be TRBD1 (5 bases). The CDR3 covers 15 residues. Trimming took 5 bases from V and 0 from J, leaving 11 bases between them. CDR3 residues: CASSPTESSYNEQFF. CDR3 nucleotide sequence: TGTGCCAGCAGTCCGACAGAGAGCTCCTACAATGAGCAGTTCTTC.

CDR3: CAISVGRQIYNSPLHF. The DNA of the CDR3 is TGTGCCATCAGTGTTGGAAGACAGATCTATAATTCACCCCTCCACTTT. This chain joins TRBV10-3 and TRBJ1-6; possibly TRBD1 for D (5 bases). Germline values: CDR1 ENHRY, CDR2 SYGVKD. The CDR3 totals 16 residues. V was cut by 4 bases and J by 3 bases, with 13 bases left in between.

The V and J genes are TRBV14 and TRBJ2-1; TRBD1 agrees at 9 bases. Per the germline V gene, CDR1 is SGHDN and CDR2 is FVKESK. CDR3 length: 16 amino acids. V lost 3 bases and J lost 3; bases outside the gene matches: 6. CDR3 bases: TGTGCCAGCAGCCACACGGACAGGGGTTTCTACAATGAGCAGTTCTTC. This codes for CASSHTDRGFYNEQFF. The full variable domain, with the rest looked up from reference TRBV14 and TRBJ2-1, is EAGVTQFPSHSVIEKGQTVTLRCDPISGHDNLYWYRRVMGKEIKFLLHFVKESKQDESGMPNNRFLAERTGGTYSTLKVQPAELEDSGVYFCASSHTDRGFYNEQFFGPGTRLTVL.

The J gene is TRBJ1-1, the V gene TRBV7-3, with D hard to call. CDR1 is SGHTA and CDR2 is FQGTGA in the germline V gene. The germline V and J ends were trimmed by 5 bases and 2 bases, with 15 bases remaining between them. The CDR3 is 15 amino acids. The CDR3 loop is CASSLGPGANTEAFF. In nucleotides, the CDR3 is TGTGCCAGCAGCCTAGGACCAGGAGCAAACACTGAAGCTTTCTTT.

This clonotype was observed many times. This chain links TRBV20-1 with TRBJ1-1, with a possible D match to TRBD1 (6 bases). The length of the CDR3 is 13 residues. V was shortened by 1 base and J by 1 base, with 7 bases between the two germline ends. Germline lookup yields CDR1 DFQATT and CDR2 SNEGSKA (reference sequence). CDR3 coding DNA: TGCAGTGCTAGAGGGACAGAGAACACTGAAGCTTTCTTT. It translates to CSARGTENTEAFF.